One sample yielded the 28 T cell receptor beta chains listed below, sequenced in a study of cytomegalovirus exposure and HLA in healthy donors. The PCR had 60 Vbeta and 13 Jbeta primers. Sequencing used immunoSEQ multiplex PCR; TCRdb keeps in-frame clones, though not all of them. The table includes over 150,000 clones, around four fifths detected once. Sequencing was done on a sample of PBMCs. Receptors originate from a woman aged 45-60 years in good health and CMV-seropositive.

This clone appeared a few times. V usage is TRBV5-8 and J usage is TRBJ2-3; D not resolved. Per germline, CDR1 SGHTS and CDR2 YDEGEE. V lost 4 bases to trimming and J lost 6 bases, with 6 bases between them. This CDR3 region has 11 residues. The CDR3 reads CASSRIDTQYF. The DNA for the CDR3 is TGTGCCAGCAGCCGTATCGATACGCAGTATTTT.

V is TRBV20-1 and J is TRBJ2-1; D unclear. V dropped 7 bases and J dropped 4 bases, with 8 bases sitting between them. The CDR3 spans 11 residues. Germline V CDR1 and CDR2: DFQATT, SNEGSKA (reference sequence). DNA for the CDR3: TGCAGTGTTCCCGAGTACAATGAGCAGTTCTTC. Amino acids: CSVPEYNEQFF.

The rearrangement links TRBV6-1 to TRBJ1-2; 8 nucleotides match TRBD1. This CDR3 spans 14 amino acids. Germline trimming cut 4 bases from V and 6 bases from J; bases unmatched to any gene: 7. Germline values: CDR1 MNHNS, CDR2 SASEGT. The CDR3 DNA reads TGTGCCAGCAGTGGATGGACAGGGCTGAATGGCTACACCTTC. This translates into CASSGWTGLNGYTF.

The V and J genes are TRBV5-6 and TRBJ2-7, with TRBD1 identical over 9 bases. Looked up from germline, CDR1 is SGHDT and CDR2 is YYEEEE. Trimming removed 4 bases from V and 3 bases from J; junction bases left unmatched: 8. The CDR3 extends over 15 amino acids. The CDR3 DNA sequence: TGTGCCAGCAGCCGCTCGGGACAGGGCTTCTACGAGCAGTACTTC. This gives the protein CASSRSGQGFYEQYF.

J is TRBJ2-7 and V is TRBV5-1; 7 bases fit TRBD1. V was clipped by 2 bases and J by 1 base; unmatched bases: 12. CDR1 and CDR2 (germline): SGHRS, YFSETQ. The CDR3 extends over 17 amino acids. The CDR3 sequence: CASSFGSRTGPSYEQYF. The DNA for the CDR3 is TGCGCCAGCAGCTTCGGTAGCAGGACAGGTCCTTCCTACGAGCAGTACTTC.

This sequence joins TRBV27 and TRBJ2-3; possibly TRBD2 for D (5 bases). Germline values: CDR1 MNHEY, CDR2 SMNVEV (reference sequence). This CDR3 is 13 amino acids long. Trimming pared 10 bases from V and 2 bases from J, leaving 13 bases between. The CDR3 spells CATRGTATDTQYF. DNA for the CDR3: TGTGCCACCCGGGGAACAGCCACAGATACGCAGTATTTT.

V gene TRBV19 combines with J gene TRBJ2-1, with D perhaps TRBD2 (6 bases). This CDR3 region has 14 residues. Germline V lookup: CDR1 LNHDA, CDR2 SQIVND (reference sequence). The V gene lost 1 base and the J gene lost 6 bases, with 10 bases spanning the gap. The CDR3 is CASSIGTSSNEQFF. DNA of the CDR3: TGTGCCAGTAGTATAGGAACTAGCAGCAATGAGCAGTTCTTC.

The chain recombines TRBV19 with TRBJ2-1, with D possibly being TRBD1 (6 bases). The CDR3 runs 13 residues. Germline V CDR1 and CDR2: LNHDA, SQIVND (reference sequence). The V gene lost 5 bases and the J gene lost 3 bases, with 8 bases spanning the gap. CDR3: CASSQDSYNEQFF. CDR3 nucleotide sequence: TGTGCCAGTAGTCAGGACAGCTACAATGAGCAGTTCTTC.

The chain carries TRBV4-1 and TRBJ1-1; 11 nucleotides line up with TRBD1. The CDR3 is 15 residues long. Germline CDR1 and CDR2: MGHRA and YSYEKL. V trimming: 4 bases; J trimming: 6 bases; junction bases outside the gene matches: 7. CDR3: CASSPPGQGVPEAFF. Written as DNA, the CDR3 is TGCGCCAGCAGCCCACCGGGACAGGGGGTGCCTGAAGCTTTCTTT.

The CDR3 here is CASSLERGALRDNEQFF. DNA of the CDR3: TGTGCCAGCAGCCTCGAGCGGGGGGCCCTTCGGGACAATGAGCAGTTCTTC. The chain combines TRBV7-9 with TRBJ2-1, with 9 bases matching TRBD2. CDR1 and CDR2 (germline): SEHNR, FQNEAQ (reference sequence). Trimming cost V 5 bases and J 5 bases; bases outside gene matches: 13. The CDR3 is made up of 17 amino acids.

The sample holds one count of this clone. This chain links TRBV5-4 with TRBJ2-3; D not certain. V lost 2 bases to trimming and J lost 1 base, with 11 bases between them. Germline CDR1 and CDR2: SGHNT and YYREEE (reference sequence). The CDR3 sequence is 15 residues long. The CDR3 DNA sequence: TGTGCCAGCAGCTTAAACTATCACGGCACAGATACGCAGTATTTT. It translates to CASSLNYHGTDTQYF.

The rearrangement uses TRBV27 and TRBJ1-6, with TRBD1 as a possible D gene (5 bases). Germline values: CDR1 MNHEY, CDR2 SMNVEV (reference sequence). The V end was cut by 2 bases, the J end by 10 bases, with 12 bases between. The CDR3 runs to 14 residues. CDR3 amino acids: CASSLVREGSPLHF. The CDR3 coding sequence is TGTGCCAGCAGTTTAGTCAGGGAAGGATCACCCCTCCACTTT.

This clone has a single count. The chain combines TRBV5-5 with TRBJ1-5; 7 nucleotides align to TRBD1. Germline values: CDR1 SGHKS, CDR2 YYEKEE (reference sequence). V lost 0 bases and J lost 7; bases outside the gene matches: 4. CDR3 size: 14 residues. The CDR3 nucleotides read TGTGCCAGCAGCTTGGACAGGGGATACCAGCCCCAGCATTTT. This codes for CASSLDRGYQPQHF.

J is TRBJ2-7 and V is TRBV5-5, with D possibly matching TRBD1 (5 bases). Germline V gene data show CDR1 as SGHKS and CDR2 as YYEKEE (reference sequence). The CDR3 has 15 amino acids. Trimming cost V 0 bases and J 2 bases, with 12 bases left between them. Here the CDR3 reads CASSLGQSFPYEQYF. CDR3 DNA sequence: TGTGCCAGCAGCTTGGGACAGTCTTTTCCCTACGAGCAGTACTTC.

This chain uses TRBV11-2 with TRBJ2-7, with 9 bases lining up with TRBD1. This CDR3 has 15 amino acids. Germline CDR1 SGHAT, CDR2 FQNNGV. Germline trimming cut 4 bases from V and 4 bases from J; bases unmatched to any gene: 8. The CDR3 loop is CASSSTTGGEYEQYF. CDR3 nucleotide sequence: TGTGCCAGCAGCTCAACAACAGGGGGCGAGTACGAGCAGTACTTC.

The chain joins TRBV2 to TRBJ1-2, with 7 bases matching TRBD1. V was clipped by 10 bases and J by 0 bases; unmatched bases: 5. Germline V gives CDR1 SNHLY, CDR2 FYNNEI. This CDR3 is 13 amino acids long. CDR3 nucleotides: TGTGCCAATCTGCAGGGGGCTAACTATGGCTACACCTTC. This sequence encodes CANLQGANYGYTF.

The chain combines TRBV25-1 with TRBJ1-1; TRBD1 might be the D (5 bases). V was trimmed by 4 bases and J by 1 base, leaving 10 bases between them. The germline V gene has CDR1 MGHDK and CDR2 SYGVNS. The CDR3 totals 14 residues. This chain's CDR3 is CASSASGGNTEAFF. CDR3 DNA sequence: TGTGCCAGCAGTGCGTCGGGGGGGAACACTGAAGCTTTCTTT.

This clone was recorded only once. This chain connects TRBV2 to TRBJ2-2; the match to TRBD2 covers 8 bases. J lost 6 bases, V lost 2 bases, and 5 bases had no gene match. The length of the CDR3 is 15 residues. CDR1 SNHLY and CDR2 FYNNEI come from the germline V gene. CDR3 protein: CASSENGGAAGELFF. CDR3 DNA sequence: TGTGCCAGCAGTGAAAACGGGGGGGCCGCCGGGGAGCTGTTTTTT.

This clone was counted between two and nine times. The chain uses TRBV6-1 and TRBJ1-2; no reliable D call. Between the trimmed V and J ends, which lost 0 bases and 4 bases, there was a span of 9 bases. The CDR3 has 14 amino acids. The V gene's germline CDR1 is MNHNS and CDR2 SASEGT. The CDR3 DNA reads TGTGCCAGCAGTGAAGCGTACAGTCCCTATGGCTACACCTTC. Its translation: CASSEAYSPYGYTF.

Note on this clone: One end of the junction is discordant with germline, which a read error may explain. The chain carries TRBV27 and TRBJ1-1, with TRBD1 identical over 8 bases. This CDR3 has 12 residues. Germline V gene sequence: CDR1 MNHEY, CDR2 SMNVEV (reference sequence). The CDR3 bases are TGTGCCAGCAGTGTATCCGGGACAGGTATTTTCTTT. Its protein is CASSVSGTGIFF.

V usage is TRBV19 and J usage is TRBJ1-4, with D possibly matching TRBD1 (5 bases). The length of the CDR3 is 14 residues. Germline CDR1 reads LNHDA; CDR2 reads SQIVND (reference sequence). Trimming pared 3 bases from V and 6 bases from J, leaving 11 bases between. In DNA form, the CDR3 reads TGTGCCAGTAGTATGGGGGGAAACGATGAAAAACTGTTTTTT. Translated: CASSMGGNDEKLFF.

The rearrangement uses TRBV2 and TRBJ2-3, with D possibly matching TRBD2 (7 bases). CDR1 is SNHLY, CDR2 FYNNEI, per germline. V was cut by 7 bases and J by 5 bases, with 16 bases left in between. There are 14 residues in the CDR3. The CDR3 here is CASTGGPGVDTQYF. Here the CDR3 DNA reads TGTGCCAGCACCGGGGGGCCCGGGGTAGATACGCAGTATTTT.

This chain links TRBV2 with TRBJ1-5, with 8 positions matching TRBD1. Trimming cost V 7 bases and J 6 bases; bases outside gene matches: 8. This CDR3 is 14 amino acids long. CDR1 and CDR2 from the germline V gene are SNHLY and FYNNEI. CDR3 residues: CASKDRVQAQPQHF. The DNA of the CDR3 is TGTGCCAGCAAGGACAGGGTCCAGGCTCAGCCCCAGCATTTT.

The V and J genes are TRBV2 and TRBJ2-3; D is unresolved. V lost 7 bases, J lost 4 bases, and 9 bases lay in between. Per germline, CDR1 SNHLY and CDR2 FYNNEI. The CDR3 has 12 amino acids. The CDR3 is CASKGDSDTQYF. CDR3 in DNA: TGTGCCAGCAAAGGAGACTCAGATACGCAGTATTTT. The whole variable domain, filled in from reference TRBV2 and TRBJ2-3, reads EPEVTQTPSHQVTQMGQEVILRCVPISNHLYFYWYRQILGQKVEFLVSFYNNEISEKSEIFDDQFSVERPDGSNFTLKIRSTKLEDSAMYFCASKGDSDTQYFGPGTRLTVL.

V and J are TRBV11-2 and TRBJ1-1; D is unresolved. Between the trimmed V and J ends, which lost 1 base and 1 base, there was a span of 7 bases. Per germline, CDR1 SGHAT and CDR2 FQNNGV. The CDR3 sequence is 14 residues long. Here the CDR3 DNA reads TGTGCCAGCAGCTTAGTGGTAGCGAACACTGAAGCTTTCTTT. Translated: CASSLVVANTEAFF.

This clone appeared a few times. This chain uses TRBV6-1 with TRBJ1-1; TRBD1 is a possible D gene (5 bases). This CDR3 region has 13 residues. The germline CDR1 and CDR2 sequences are MNHNS and SASEGT. The germline V and J ends were trimmed by 4 bases and 5 bases, with 11 bases remaining between them. The CDR3 sequence: CASSVDSQTEAFF. The CDR3 coding sequence is TGTGCCAGCAGTGTAGACAGCCAAACTGAAGCTTTCTTT.

This clone was seen once. The genes are TRBV19 and TRBJ1-5; D gene ambiguous. Per the germline V gene, CDR1 is LNHDA and CDR2 is SQIVND (reference sequence). The V gene lost 3 bases and the J gene lost 3 bases, with 9 bases spanning the gap. The CDR3 loop spans 14 amino acids. The CDR3 nucleotides read TGTGCCAGTAGTATCCAGGATTCCAATCAGCCCCAGCATTTT. This sequence encodes CASSIQDSNQPQHF.

A word on this clone: A junction boundary mismatches the germline segment, possibly from a read error. Other DNA sequences in this sample translate to the same CDR3. V and J are TRBV4-1 and TRBJ2-7, with D unresolved. There are 15 residues in the CDR3. Germline values: CDR1 MGHRA, CDR2 YSYEKL. The CDR3 sequence: CASSQDLASSYEQYF. The CDR3 DNA sequence: TGTGCCAGCAGCCAAGACTTAGCCTCTTCCTACGAGCAGTACTTC.